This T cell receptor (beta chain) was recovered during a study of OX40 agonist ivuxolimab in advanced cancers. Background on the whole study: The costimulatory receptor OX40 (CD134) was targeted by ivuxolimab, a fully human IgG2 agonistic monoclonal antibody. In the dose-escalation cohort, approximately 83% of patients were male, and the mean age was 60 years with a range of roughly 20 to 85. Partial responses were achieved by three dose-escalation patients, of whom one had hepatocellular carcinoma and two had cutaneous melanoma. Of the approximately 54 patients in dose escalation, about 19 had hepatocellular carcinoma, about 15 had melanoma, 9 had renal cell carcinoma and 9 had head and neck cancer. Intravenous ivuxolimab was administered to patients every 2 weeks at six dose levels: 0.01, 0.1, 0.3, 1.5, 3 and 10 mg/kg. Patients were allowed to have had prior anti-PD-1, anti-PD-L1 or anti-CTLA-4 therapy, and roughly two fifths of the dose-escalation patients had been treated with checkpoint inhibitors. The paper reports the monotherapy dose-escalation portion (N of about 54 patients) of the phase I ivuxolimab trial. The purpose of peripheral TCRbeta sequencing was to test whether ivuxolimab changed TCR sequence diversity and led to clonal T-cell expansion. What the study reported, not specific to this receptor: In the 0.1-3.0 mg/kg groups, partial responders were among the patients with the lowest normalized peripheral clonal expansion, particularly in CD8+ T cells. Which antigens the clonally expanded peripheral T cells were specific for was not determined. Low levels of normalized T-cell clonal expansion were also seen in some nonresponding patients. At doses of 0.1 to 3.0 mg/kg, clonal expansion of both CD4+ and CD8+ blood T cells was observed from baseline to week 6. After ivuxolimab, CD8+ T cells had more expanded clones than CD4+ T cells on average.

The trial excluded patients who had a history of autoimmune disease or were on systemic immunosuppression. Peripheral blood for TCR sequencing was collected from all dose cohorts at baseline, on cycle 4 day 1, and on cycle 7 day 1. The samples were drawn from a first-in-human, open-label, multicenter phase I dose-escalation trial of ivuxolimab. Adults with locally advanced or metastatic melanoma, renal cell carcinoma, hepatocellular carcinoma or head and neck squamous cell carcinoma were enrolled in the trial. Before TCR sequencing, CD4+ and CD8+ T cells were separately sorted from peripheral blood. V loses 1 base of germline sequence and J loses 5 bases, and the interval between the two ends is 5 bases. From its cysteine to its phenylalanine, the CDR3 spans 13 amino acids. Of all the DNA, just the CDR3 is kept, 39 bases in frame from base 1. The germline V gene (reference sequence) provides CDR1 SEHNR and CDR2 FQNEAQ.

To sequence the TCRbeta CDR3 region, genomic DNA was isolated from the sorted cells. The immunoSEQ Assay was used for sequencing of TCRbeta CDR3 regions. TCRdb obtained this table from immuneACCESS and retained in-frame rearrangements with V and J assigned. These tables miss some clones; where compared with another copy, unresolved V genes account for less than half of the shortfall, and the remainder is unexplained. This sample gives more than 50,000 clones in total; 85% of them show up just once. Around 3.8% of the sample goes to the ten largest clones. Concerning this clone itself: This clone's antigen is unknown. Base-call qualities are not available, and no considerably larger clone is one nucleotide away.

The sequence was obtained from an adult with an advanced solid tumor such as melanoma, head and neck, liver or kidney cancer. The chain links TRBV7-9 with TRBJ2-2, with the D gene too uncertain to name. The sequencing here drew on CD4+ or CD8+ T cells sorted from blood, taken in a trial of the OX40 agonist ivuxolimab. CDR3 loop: CASSLELTGELFF. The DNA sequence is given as TGTGCCAGCAGCTTAGAGCTAACCGGGGAGCTGTTTTTT.